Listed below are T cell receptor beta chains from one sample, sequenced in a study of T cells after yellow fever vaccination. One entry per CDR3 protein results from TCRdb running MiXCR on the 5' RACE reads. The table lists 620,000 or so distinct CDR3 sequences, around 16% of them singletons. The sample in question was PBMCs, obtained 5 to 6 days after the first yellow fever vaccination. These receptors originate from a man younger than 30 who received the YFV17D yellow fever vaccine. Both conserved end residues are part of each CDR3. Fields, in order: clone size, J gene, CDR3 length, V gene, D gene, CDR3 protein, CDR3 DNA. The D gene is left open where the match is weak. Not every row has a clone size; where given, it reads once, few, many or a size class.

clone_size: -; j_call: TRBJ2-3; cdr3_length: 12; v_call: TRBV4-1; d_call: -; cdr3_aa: CASSLPLDTQYF; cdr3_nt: TGCGCCAGCAGCCTACCGTTGGATACGCAGTATTTT
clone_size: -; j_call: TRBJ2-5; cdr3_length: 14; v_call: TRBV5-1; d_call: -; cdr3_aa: CASRIEWDLETQYF; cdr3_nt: TGCGCCAGCAGGATTGAATGGGATCTCGAGACCCAGTACTTC
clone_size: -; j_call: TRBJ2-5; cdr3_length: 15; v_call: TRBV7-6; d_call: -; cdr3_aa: CASRPSGATQETQYF; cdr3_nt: TGTGCCAGCAGACCATCCGGGGCCACACAAGAGACCCAGTACTTC
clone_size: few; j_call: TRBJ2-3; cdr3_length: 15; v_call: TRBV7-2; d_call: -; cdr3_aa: CASSPRRASTDTQYF; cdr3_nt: TGTGCCAGCAGCCCCCGGCGGGCAAGCACAGATACGCAGTATTTT
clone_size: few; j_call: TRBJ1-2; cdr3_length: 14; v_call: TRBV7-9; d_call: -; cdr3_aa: CASSFNDRNYGYTF; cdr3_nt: TGTGCCAGCAGCTTTAACGACAGAAACTATGGCTACACCTTC
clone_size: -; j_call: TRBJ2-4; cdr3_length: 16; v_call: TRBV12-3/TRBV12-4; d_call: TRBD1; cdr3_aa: CASSPVGGLAKNIQYF; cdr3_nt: TGTGCCAGCAGCCCAGTAGGGGGCCTAGCCAAAAACATTCAGTACTTC
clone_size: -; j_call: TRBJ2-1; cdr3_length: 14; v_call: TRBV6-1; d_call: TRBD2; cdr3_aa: CASSARAGSNEQFF; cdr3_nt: TGTGCCAGCAGCGCACGAGCGGGGAGCAATGAGCAGTTCTTC
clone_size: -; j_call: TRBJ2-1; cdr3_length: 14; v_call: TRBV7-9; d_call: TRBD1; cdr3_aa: CASSLYVTGDEQFF; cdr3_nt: TGTGCCAGCAGCTTATATGTTACAGGGGATGAGCAGTTCTTC
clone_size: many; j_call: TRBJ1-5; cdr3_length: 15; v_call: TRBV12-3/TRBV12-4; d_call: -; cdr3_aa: CASSFGGGEGQPQHF; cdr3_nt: TGTGCCAGCAGTTTCGGGGGCGGCGAGGGTCAGCCCCAGCATTTT
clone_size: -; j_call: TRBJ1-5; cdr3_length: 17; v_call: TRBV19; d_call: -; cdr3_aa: CASSIYSGGNSNQPQHF; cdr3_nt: TGTGCCAGTAGTATTTATTCGGGAGGGAATAGCAATCAGCCCCAGCATTTT
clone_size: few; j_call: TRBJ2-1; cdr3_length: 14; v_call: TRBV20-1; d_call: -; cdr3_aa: CSAAWGGARNEQFF; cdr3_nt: TGCAGTGCCGCCTGGGGGGGGGCGAGGAATGAGCAGTTCTTC
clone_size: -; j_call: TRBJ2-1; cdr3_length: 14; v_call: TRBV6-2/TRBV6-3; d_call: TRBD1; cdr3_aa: CASWTGSSYNEQFF; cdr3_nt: TGTGCCAGTTGGACAGGGAGCTCCTACAATGAGCAGTTCTTC
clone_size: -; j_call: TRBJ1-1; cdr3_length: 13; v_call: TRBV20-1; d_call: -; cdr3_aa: CSAFRGGETEAFF; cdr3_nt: TGCAGTGCTTTTAGGGGGGGTGAGACTGAAGCTTTCTTT
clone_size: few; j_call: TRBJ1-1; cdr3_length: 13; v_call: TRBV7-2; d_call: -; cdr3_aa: CASSVGQMTEAFF; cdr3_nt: TGTGCCAGCAGCGTAGGACAGATGACTGAAGCTTTCTTT
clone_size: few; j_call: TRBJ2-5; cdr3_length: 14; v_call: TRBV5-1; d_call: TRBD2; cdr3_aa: CASSSSGVMETQYF; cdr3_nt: TGCGCCAGCAGCTCTAGCGGGGTTATGGAGACCCAGTACTTC
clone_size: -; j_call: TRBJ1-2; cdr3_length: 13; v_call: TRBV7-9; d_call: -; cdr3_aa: CASSRKDELGYTF; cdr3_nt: TGTGCCAGCAGCAGAAAAGATGAGCTCGGCTACACCTTC
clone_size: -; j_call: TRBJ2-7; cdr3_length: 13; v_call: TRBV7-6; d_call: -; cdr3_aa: CASSLVDTYEQYF; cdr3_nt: TGTGCCAGCAGCTTAGTGGACACTTACGAGCAGTACTTC
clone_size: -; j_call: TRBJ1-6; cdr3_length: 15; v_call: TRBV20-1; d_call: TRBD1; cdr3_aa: CSVRDRASYNSPLHF; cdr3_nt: TGCAGTGTTCGGGACAGGGCCTCCTATAATTCACCCCTCCACTTT
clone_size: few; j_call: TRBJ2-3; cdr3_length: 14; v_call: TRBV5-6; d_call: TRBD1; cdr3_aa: CASSPGQGLNTQYF; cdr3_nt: TGTGCCAGCAGCCCGGGACAGGGGCTAAATACGCAGTATTTT
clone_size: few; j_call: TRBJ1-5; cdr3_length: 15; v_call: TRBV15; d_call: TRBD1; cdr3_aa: CATSRGRTGGQPQHF; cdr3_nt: TGTGCCACCAGCAGAGGGAGAACAGGGGGTCAGCCCCAGCATTTT
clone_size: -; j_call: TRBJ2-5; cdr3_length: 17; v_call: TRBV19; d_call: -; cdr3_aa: CASSILPAAANLETQYF; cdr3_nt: TGTGCCAGTAGTATATTACCGGCGGCAGCCAATCTGGAGACCCAGTACTTC
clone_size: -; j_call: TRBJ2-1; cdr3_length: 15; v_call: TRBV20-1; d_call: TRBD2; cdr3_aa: CSAPDFGGRNNEQFF; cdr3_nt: TGCAGTGCTCCTGACTTCGGGGGGAGAAACAATGAGCAGTTCTTC
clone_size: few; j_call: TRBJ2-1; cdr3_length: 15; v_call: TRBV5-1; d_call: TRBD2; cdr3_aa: CASSFEASGYNEQFF; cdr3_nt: TGCGCCAGCAGCTTTGAGGCTAGCGGCTACAATGAGCAGTTCTTC
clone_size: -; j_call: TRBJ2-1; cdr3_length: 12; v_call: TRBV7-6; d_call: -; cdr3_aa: CASSSIGVQQFF; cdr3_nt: TGTGCCAGCAGCTCTATAGGGGTTCAGCAGTTCTTC
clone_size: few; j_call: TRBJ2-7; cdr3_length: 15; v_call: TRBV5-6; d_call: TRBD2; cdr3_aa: CASSRLAGGTYEQYF; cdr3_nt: TGTGCCAGCAGCCGACTAGCGGGGGGGACCTACGAGCAGTACTTC
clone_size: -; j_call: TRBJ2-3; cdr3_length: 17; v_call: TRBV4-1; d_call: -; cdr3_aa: CASSQEGSGAVTDTQYF; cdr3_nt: TGCGCCAGCAGCCAAGAAGGTTCAGGGGCCGTCACAGATACGCAGTATTTT
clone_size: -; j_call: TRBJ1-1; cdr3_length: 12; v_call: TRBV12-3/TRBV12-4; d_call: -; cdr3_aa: CASIGLWGGAFF; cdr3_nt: TGTGCCAGCATCGGTTTGTGGGGTGGAGCTTTCTTT
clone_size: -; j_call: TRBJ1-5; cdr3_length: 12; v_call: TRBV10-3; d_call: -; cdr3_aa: CAISAGDQPQHF; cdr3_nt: TGTGCCATCAGTGCCGGGGATCAGCCCCAGCATTTT